The following is a T cell receptor (beta chain) sequence with its context. Germline V gives CDR1 SGHDN, CDR2 FVKESK. The CDR3 totals 11 residues. Trimming took 10 bases from V and 8 from J, leaving 13 bases between them. In the source study's methods: By means of reference gene primer amplification, nucleated cell counts were estimated. TCRdb's table, derived via immunoSEQ multiplex PCR, lists solely in-frame clones and lacks some. That table gives V, J and clone size, and the DNA gave D and trimming. Of 95,000 to 150,000 clones in the sample, 65% to 90% are singletons; the top ten hold approximately 6.6%. This sample is part of a study of blood T cell repertoires in COVID-19. Overall study: Italy, Spain and the United States were the sources of the convalescent and acute COVID-19 samples. In each case, the material was cDNA or gDNA derived from T cells, B-cell-depleted T cells, or PBMCs.

The chain links TRBV14 to TRBJ2-3; D may be TRBD2 (5 bases). Sequenced input: peripheral blood. This receptor was taken from a man of 80 years or more with active or convalescent COVID-19. Here the CDR3 reads CATGPGVTQYF. CDR3 nucleotides: TGTGCCACCGGCCCCGGGGTTACGCAGTATTTT.